This T cell receptor beta chain was sequenced for a study of cytomegalovirus exposure and HLA in healthy donors. The CDR3 contains 15 residues. Per germline, CDR1 SGHNT and CDR2 YENEEA. V lost 5 bases and J lost 1, with 13 bases in between. General study results and limits: For most subjects, TCR beta sequences were reported to predict HLA-A and HLA-B alleles with accuracy. Listed as cytomegalovirus-associated were 164 TCR beta chains. Highly shared sequence variants in one cluster were likely a sequencing artifact.

This PCR relied on a set of 60 Vbeta primers and 13 Jbeta primers. Sequencing was performed with immunoSEQ multiplex PCR; in TCRdb, only in-frame clones are kept and a portion is missing. The sample consists of some 130,000 clones, roughly 75% of them appearing once. Details on this clone: The antigen is unknown.

The V call is TRBV11-3, the J call TRBJ2-3, with a possible D match to TRBD2 (6 bases). Material: PBMCs. This TCR was recovered from a man aged 30 to 39 in good health. CDR3 loop: CASSGRGMGTDTQYF. The CDR3 DNA is TGTGCCAGCAGCGGGCGCGGGATGGGCACAGATACGCAGTATTTT.